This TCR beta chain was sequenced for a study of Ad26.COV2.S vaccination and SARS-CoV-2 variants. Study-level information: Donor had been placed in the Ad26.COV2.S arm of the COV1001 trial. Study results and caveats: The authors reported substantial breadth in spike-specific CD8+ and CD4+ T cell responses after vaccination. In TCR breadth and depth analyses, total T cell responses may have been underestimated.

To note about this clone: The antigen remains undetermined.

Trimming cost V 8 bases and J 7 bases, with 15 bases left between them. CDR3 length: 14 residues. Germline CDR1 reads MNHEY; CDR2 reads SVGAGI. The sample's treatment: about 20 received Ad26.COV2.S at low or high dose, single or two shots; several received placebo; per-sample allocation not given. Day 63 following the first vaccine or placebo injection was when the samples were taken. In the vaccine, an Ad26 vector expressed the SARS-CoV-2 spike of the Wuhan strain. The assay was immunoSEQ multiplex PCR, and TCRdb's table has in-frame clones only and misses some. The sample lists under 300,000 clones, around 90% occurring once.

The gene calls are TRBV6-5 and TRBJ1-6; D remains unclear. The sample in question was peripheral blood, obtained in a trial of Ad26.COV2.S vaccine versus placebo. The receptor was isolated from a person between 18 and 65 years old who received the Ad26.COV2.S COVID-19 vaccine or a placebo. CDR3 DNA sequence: TGTGCCAGCGCCTTCGCGGGGTACAATTCACCCCTCCACTTT. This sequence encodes CASAFAGYNSPLHF.